The entry below describes one T cell receptor beta chain. Template material for amplifying TCR beta CDR3 regions consisted of RNA transcripts. The study used the HTBI primer set for a first-round RT-PCR of the TCR CDR3. Each CDR3 protein is one row after TCRdb ran MiXCR on the multiplex PCR reads. The sample has 500,000 to 650,000 distinct CDR3 sequences, 14% seen once; the top ten hold roughly 13%. This record comes from a study of T cells in Graves' hyperthyroidism and ophthalmopathy. The patients, who ranged from 18 to 65 in age, presented with newly diagnosed hyperthyroidism lasting under 2 months. The CDR3 is 16 amino acids. Germline V gene data show CDR1 as MGHDK and CDR2 as SYGVNS. The V and J ends lost 1 base and 4 bases respectively, with 15 bases between them.

The TCR was taken from a woman in her 40s with Graves' hyperthyroidism. Specimen: blood. The genes are TRBV25-1 and TRBJ2-3; D not certain. The CDR3, as DNA: TGTGCCAGCAGTGAATGGGAATGTTGTGGGTCAGATACGCAGTATTTT. It translates to CASSEWECCGSDTQYF.